The 25 T cell receptor beta chains given below trace back to one sample, sequenced in a study of blood T cell repertoires in COVID-19. The data were produced by immunoSEQ multiplex PCR, yet TCRdb's version contains in-frame clones alone and is incomplete. The table shows over 150,000 clones, with approximately 91% occurring only once. Sequencing input: peripheral blood. The receptors here all came from a man aged 50-59 years with acute or convalescent COVID-19.

This chain connects TRBV27 to TRBJ1-2; a possible D gene is TRBD1 (6 bases). V was shortened by 5 bases and J by 3 bases, with 22 bases between the two germline ends. The CDR3 totals 17 residues. The germline gives CDR1 MNHEY, CDR2 SMNVEV (reference sequence). The chain's CDR3 is CASSPRPGQGLDYGYTF. The DNA of the CDR3 is TGTGCCAGCAGTCCAAGACCGGGACAAGGATTAGACTATGGCTACACCTTC.

The rearrangement uses TRBV21-1 and TRBJ1-2; the DNA was not compared with TRBD1, the D call given in the table. TRBV21-1 is shown as a pseudogene. The CDR3 extends over 14 amino acids. CDR3 sequence reads: CASSPGREAQGYTF. In DNA, the CDR3 is TGTGCCAGCAGCCCGGGCAGGGAAGCCCAAGGCTACACCTTC.

V and J are TRBV10-3 and TRBJ1-6; D is uncertain. The CDR3 loop spans 14 amino acids. The V end was cut by 7 bases, the J end by 4 bases, with 11 bases between. Germline V gene data show CDR1 as ENHRY and CDR2 as SYGVKD. The CDR3 sequence: CAIKAGIYNSPLHF. The CDR3 DNA reads TGTGCCATCAAAGCCGGGATTTATAATTCACCCCTCCACTTT.

V usage is TRBV12-3 or TRBV12-4 and J usage is TRBJ1-1; tentative D call: TRBD1 (6 bases). Trimming took off 8 bases at V and 1 base at J, with 11 bases between the two ends. CDR3 length: 13 residues. The CDR3 region has the DNA TGTGCCAGCCACGGACAGAGGAACACTGAAGCTTTCTTT. Its protein product is CASHGQRNTEAFF.

The chain couples TRBV7-8 to TRBJ1-1; no clear D. The CDR3 runs 13 residues. Trimming took 1 base from V and 5 from J, leaving 8 bases between them. The germline V gene has CDR1 SGHVS and CDR2 FQNEAQ. CDR3 sequence: CASSLVRGTEAFF. CDR3 bases: TGTGCCAGCAGCTTAGTACGGGGAACTGAAGCTTTCTTT.

This sequence joins TRBV27 and TRBJ2-2, with 9 nucleotides matching TRBD1. Unmatched junction bases numbered 8, after V lost 6 bases and J lost 9 bases. CDR3 length equals 14 residues. Germline loops: CDR1 MNHEY, CDR2 SMNVEV (reference sequence). CDR3 residues: CASSPGTGPRELFF. CDR3 sequence (DNA): TGTGCCAGCAGCCCCGGGACAGGGCCCAGGGAGCTGTTTTTT.

The gene calls are TRBV27 and TRBJ1-5, with 7 bases matching TRBD1. The CDR3 loop spans 15 amino acids. V lost 5 bases, J lost 4 bases, and 8 bases stayed unmatched. Germline V gene lookup returns CDR1 MNHEY and CDR2 SMNVEV (reference sequence). CDR3 sequence: CASSLKTGKNQPQHF. In DNA form, the CDR3 reads TGTGCCAGCAGTCTCAAGACAGGGAAGAATCAGCCCCAGCATTTT.

The gene calls are TRBV5-1 and TRBJ2-5, with TRBD1 as a possible D gene (5 bases). Trimming pared 2 bases from V and 0 bases from J, leaving 11 bases between. Germline CDR1 and CDR2: SGHRS and YFSETQ. The CDR3 spans 15 residues. CDR3 protein: CASSLTPGYQETQYF. In DNA form, the CDR3 reads TGCGCCAGCAGCTTAACCCCAGGGTACCAAGAGACCCAGTACTTC.

V and J are TRBV5-6 and TRBJ2-2; 12 nucleotides agree with TRBD1. V was clipped by 1 base and J by 4 bases; unmatched bases: 8. Germline V lookup: CDR1 SGHDT, CDR2 YYEEEE. This CDR3 has 18 residues. As DNA, the CDR3 is TGTGCCAGCAGCTTGCACCGGGACAGGGGGCGGATCACCGGGGAGCTGTTTTTT. As protein: CASSLHRDRGRITGELFF.

V gene TRBV10-3 combines with J gene TRBJ2-7; 9 positions agree with TRBD2. The V and J ends lost 0 bases and 2 bases, in that order; junction bases with no gene match: 5. The V gene's germline CDR1 is ENHRY and CDR2 SYGVKD. The CDR3 length is 16 residues. CDR3 residues: CAISESFSGSTYEQYF. The DNA for the CDR3 is TGTGCCATCAGTGAGTCGTTTAGCGGGAGTACCTACGAGCAGTACTTC.

The chain recombines TRBV28 with TRBJ1-5, with D hard to call. Germline assignment: CDR1 MDHEN and CDR2 SYDVKM. Trimming left V 6 bases short and J 10 bases short, with 16 bases between. The CDR3 totals 13 residues. The CDR3 loop reads CASRSYLGSPQHF. The CDR3 nucleotides are TGTGCCAGCAGATCTTACTTGGGGAGTCCCCAGCATTTT.

V is TRBV10-3 and J is TRBJ2-1; a weak D match, TRBD2 (6 bases). CDR3 length equals 11 residues. Trimming removed 11 bases from V and 8 bases from J, with 13 bases in between. Germline CDR1 ENHRY, CDR2 SYGVKD. CDR3 loop: CAHRGEDEQFF. CDR3 sequence (DNA): TGTGCCCACCGCGGGGAGGATGAGCAGTTCTTC.

This clone was seen more than once but under ten times. The V and J genes are TRBV3-1 (or the pseudogene TRBV3-2) and TRBJ1-4, with TRBD1 identical over 7 bases. This CDR3 contains 16 residues. V lost 7 bases and J lost 3; bases outside the gene matches: 11. CDR1 and CDR2 from the germline V gene are LGHDT and YNNKEL (reference sequence). CDR3 nucleotide sequence: TGTGCCAGCACCACCTCTGGGGGACAGTCTAATGAAAAACTGTTTTTT. It encodes CASTTSGGQSNEKLFF.

This chain joins TRBV10-3 and TRBJ1-1, with D perhaps matching TRBD1 (5 bases). Germline CDR1 and CDR2: ENHRY and SYGVKD. The CDR3 extends over 13 amino acids. The ends were cut back, 0 bases at V and 5 bases at J, with 7 bases in the middle. The chain's CDR3 is CAISESPGTEAFF. The CDR3 nucleotides read TGTGCCATCAGTGAGTCGCCAGGGACTGAAGCTTTCTTT.

The genes are TRBV12-5 and TRBJ1-1; D is unclear. V shed 4 bases and J shed 1 base, with 7 bases lying between them. Germline-derived CDR1 and CDR2 are LGHNT and FRNRAP. The CDR3 spans 13 residues. The DNA for the CDR3 is TGTGCTAGTGGTTGGAGCGGGAACACTGAAGCTTTCTTT. Translation: CASGWSGNTEAFF.

J is TRBJ2-7 and V is TRBV27; 10 nucleotides agree with TRBD2. The CDR3 loop spans 15 amino acids. Germline CDR1 is MNHEY and CDR2 is SMNVEV (reference sequence). The trim removed 7 bases at V and 4 bases at J, leaving 10 bases unmatched. CDR3 sequence: CASTPAASGSYEQYF. CDR3 sequence (DNA): TGTGCCAGCACCCCAGCGGCTAGCGGGAGTTACGAGCAGTACTTC.

The chain combines TRBV28 with TRBJ1-5; D may be TRBD1 (5 bases). V was cut by 5 bases and J by 7 bases, with 18 bases left in between. CDR3 length: 15 amino acids. Germline lookup yields CDR1 MDHEN and CDR2 SYDVKM. CDR3 sequence reads: CASSPWTGVGQPQHF. In nucleotides, the CDR3 is TGTGCCAGCAGTCCCTGGACGGGGGTTGGGCAGCCCCAGCATTTT.

V is TRBV3-1 (or the pseudogene TRBV3-2) and J is TRBJ1-2; TRBD1 matches at 7 bases. CDR3 size: 14 residues. V dropped 4 bases and J dropped 8; count of bases not matched to a gene: 10. CDR1 and CDR2 (germline): LGHDT, YNNKEL (reference sequence). The CDR3 protein is CASSPRTGAGGYTF. DNA of the CDR3: TGTGCCAGCAGCCCCAGAACAGGGGCAGGCGGCTACACCTTC.

The genes are TRBV7-2 and TRBJ1-2, with D possibly TRBD1 on 6 matching bases. Germline CDR1 and CDR2: SGHTA and FQGNSA. The CDR3 length is 19 residues. Trimming pared 1 base from V and 2 bases from J, leaving 23 bases between. The CDR3 loop is CASSLGFLTPQQGNYGYTF. In nucleotides, the CDR3 is TGTGCCAGCAGCTTAGGCTTTTTGACACCTCAGCAGGGGAACTATGGCTACACCTTC.

The chain recombines TRBV7-8 with TRBJ2-4; a possible D gene is TRBD2 (6 bases). In germline, CDR1 is SGHVS, CDR2 FQNEAQ. CDR3 length: 14 amino acids. Deletions cut 5 bases from V and 10 bases from J, with 18 bases between. This chain's CDR3 is CASSDLGTREIQYF. CDR3 bases: TGTGCCAGCAGCGACCTCGGGACTCGGGAGATTCAGTACTTC.

This clone was recorded once. CDR3 loop: CSASLQLAGVNEQYF. The CDR3 DNA sequence: TGCAGTGCTAGTCTACAACTAGCGGGAGTGAACGAGCAGTACTTC. V and J are TRBV20-1 and TRBJ2-7, with 11 bases matching TRBD2. Germline V gene sequence: CDR1 DFQATT, CDR2 SNEGSKA (reference sequence). The CDR3 has 15 residues. V shed 3 bases and J 5 bases; nucleotides not matched to a gene: 9.

This chain links TRBV28 with TRBJ1-5; TRBD1 might be the D (5 bases). This CDR3 is 16 amino acids long. V lost 6 bases, J lost 3 bases, and 18 bases lay in between. Germline assignment: CDR1 MDHEN and CDR2 SYDVKM. The CDR3 spells CASSPPGGSNNQPQHF. The CDR3 DNA follows: TGTGCCAGCAGCCCACCGGGGGGGTCGAACAATCAGCCCCAGCATTTT. Based on the CDR3 plus reference TRBV28 and TRBJ1-5, the full variable domain is DVKVTQSSRYLVKRTGEKVFLECVQDMDHENMFWYRQDPGLGLRLIYFSYDVKMKEKGDIPEGYSVSREKKERFSLILESASTNQTSMYLCASSPPGGSNNQPQHFGDGTRLSIL.

V gene TRBV9 combines with J gene TRBJ2-2; D gene uncertain. CDR1 and CDR2 (germline): SGDLS, YYNGEE. The CDR3 runs 14 residues. With 0 bases removed from V and 4 bases from J, the gap between germline ends came to 7 bases. The CDR3 DNA follows: TGTGCCAGCAGCGTAGCTTCCGGCACCGGGGAGCTGTTTTTT. Translation: CASSVASGTGELFF.

This clone came up a few times. This sequence joins TRBV7-9 and TRBJ1-5; D remains ambiguous. CDR3 length: 12 amino acids. V gave up 3 bases and J gave up 5 bases, with 5 bases separating them. Germline CDR1 reads SEHNR; CDR2 reads FQNEAQ (reference sequence). The CDR3 here is CASSFPDQPQHF. As DNA, the CDR3 is TGTGCCAGCAGCTTTCCTGATCAGCCCCAGCATTTT.

The chain recombines TRBV4-3 with TRBJ1-2; no reliable D call. CDR1 and CDR2 from the germline V gene are LGHNA and YSLEER. CDR3 length equals 15 residues. V was shortened by 0 bases and J by 0 bases, with 8 bases between the two germline ends. CDR3 DNA sequence: TGCGCCAGCAGCCAAGAGTACAAACCTAACTATGGCTACACCTTC. This translates into CASSQEYKPNYGYTF.